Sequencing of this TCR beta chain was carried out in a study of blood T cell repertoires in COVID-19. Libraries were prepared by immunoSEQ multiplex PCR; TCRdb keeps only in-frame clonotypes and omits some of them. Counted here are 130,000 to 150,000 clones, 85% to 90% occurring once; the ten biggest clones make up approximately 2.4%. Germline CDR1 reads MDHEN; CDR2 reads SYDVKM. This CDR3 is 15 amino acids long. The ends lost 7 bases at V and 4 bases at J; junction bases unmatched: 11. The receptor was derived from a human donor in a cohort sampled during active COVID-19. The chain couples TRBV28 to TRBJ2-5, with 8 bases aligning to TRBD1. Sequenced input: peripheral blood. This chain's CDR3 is CASTLQGVSGETQYF. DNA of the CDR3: TGTGCCAGCACCCTACAGGGGGTCTCGGGAGAGACCCAGTACTTC.